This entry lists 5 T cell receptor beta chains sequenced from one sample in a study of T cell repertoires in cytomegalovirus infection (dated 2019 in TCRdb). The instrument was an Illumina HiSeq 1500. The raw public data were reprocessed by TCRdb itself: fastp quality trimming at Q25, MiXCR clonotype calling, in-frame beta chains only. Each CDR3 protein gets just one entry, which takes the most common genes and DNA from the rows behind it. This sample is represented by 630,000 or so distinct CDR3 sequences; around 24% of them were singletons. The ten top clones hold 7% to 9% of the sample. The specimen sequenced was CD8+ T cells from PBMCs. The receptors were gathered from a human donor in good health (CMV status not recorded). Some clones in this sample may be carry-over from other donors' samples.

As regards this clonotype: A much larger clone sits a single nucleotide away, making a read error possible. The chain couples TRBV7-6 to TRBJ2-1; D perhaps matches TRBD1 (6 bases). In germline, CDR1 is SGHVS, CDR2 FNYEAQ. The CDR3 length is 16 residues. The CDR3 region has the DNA TGTGCCAGCACCTTAAGGACGAGGGGGAGAGTTAATGAGCAGTTCTTC. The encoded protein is CASTLRTRGRVNEQFF.

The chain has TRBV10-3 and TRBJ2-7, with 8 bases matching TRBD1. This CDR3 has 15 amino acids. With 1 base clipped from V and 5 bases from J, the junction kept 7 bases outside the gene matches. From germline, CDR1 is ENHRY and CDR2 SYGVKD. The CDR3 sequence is CAISEFETGDHEQYV. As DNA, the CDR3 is TGTGCCATCAGTGAGTTCGAGACAGGGGATCACGAGCAGTACGTC.

This chain's CDR3 is CASSFKEWTGWGSNQPQHF. The CDR3 DNA reads TGTGCCAGCAGTTTTAAGGAGTGGACAGGGTGGGGGAGCAATCAGCCCCAGCATTTT. This chain uses TRBV28 with TRBJ1-5; 8 positions agree with TRBD1. J lost 1 base, V lost 3 bases, and 14 bases had no gene match. The CDR3 length is 19 residues. Germline V lookup: CDR1 MDHEN, CDR2 SYDVKM.

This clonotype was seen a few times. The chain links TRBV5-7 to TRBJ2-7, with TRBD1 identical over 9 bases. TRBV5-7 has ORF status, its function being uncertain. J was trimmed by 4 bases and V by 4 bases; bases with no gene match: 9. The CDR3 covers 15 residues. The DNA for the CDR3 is TGTGCCAGCAGCCCTACCGGGACAGGGCATTACGAGCAGTACTTC. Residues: CASSPTGTGHYEQYF.

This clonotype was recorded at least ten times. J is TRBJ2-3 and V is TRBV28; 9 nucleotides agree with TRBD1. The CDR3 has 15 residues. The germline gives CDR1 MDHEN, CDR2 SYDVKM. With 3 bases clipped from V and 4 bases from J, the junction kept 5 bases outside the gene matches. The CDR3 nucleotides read TGTGCCAGCAGTTTGTCACAGGGGGCTGCAGATACGCAGTATTTT. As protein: CASSLSQGAADTQYF.